This TCR beta chain emerged from a study of blood T cells in healthy people across ages. For the second PCR, which ran for roughly 6 to 12 cycles, a sample-barcoded 5' primer and a J-beta primer mix were used. One entry per CDR3 protein, called by TCRdb with MiXCR from the 5' RACE reads. Among 1.2 million to 1.5 million distinct CDR3 sequences listed, 45% to 70% were seen once. This clonotype was seen a few times. Its antigen remains unidentified. Study-wide findings and caveats: Since the PBMCs were unsorted, naive and antigen-experienced cells could not be conclusively compared. Changes in expanded clonotypes were possibly confounded, as the CMV status of donors was unknown. There were more naive CD4+ cells and higher diversity in long-lived donors than in aged donors. Age brought a roughly linear fall in TCR beta diversity measured per million T cells.

The specimen was blood. This receptor was identified in a man younger than 35 in good health.

This CDR3 reads CASSYGWGGTYNEQFF. Written as DNA, the CDR3 is TGTGCCAGCAGCTACGGGTGGGGGGGAACCTACAATGAGCAGTTCTTC. This chain connects TRBV5-5 to TRBJ2-1; the match to TRBD2 covers 7 bases. V shed 3 bases and J 2 bases; nucleotides not matched to a gene: 8. The CDR3 runs 16 residues. Germline-derived CDR1 and CDR2 are SGHKS and YYEKEE (reference sequence).